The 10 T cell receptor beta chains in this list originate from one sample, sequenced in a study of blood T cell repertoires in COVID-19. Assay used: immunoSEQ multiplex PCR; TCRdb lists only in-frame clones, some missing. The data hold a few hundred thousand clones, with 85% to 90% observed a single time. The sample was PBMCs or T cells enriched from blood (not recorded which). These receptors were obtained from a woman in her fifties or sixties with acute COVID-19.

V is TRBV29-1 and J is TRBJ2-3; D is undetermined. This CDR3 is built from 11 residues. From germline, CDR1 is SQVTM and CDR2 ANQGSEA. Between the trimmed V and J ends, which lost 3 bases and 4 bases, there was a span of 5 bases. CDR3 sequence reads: CSVEGPDTQYF. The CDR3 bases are TGCAGCGTTGAGGGCCCAGATACGCAGTATTTT.

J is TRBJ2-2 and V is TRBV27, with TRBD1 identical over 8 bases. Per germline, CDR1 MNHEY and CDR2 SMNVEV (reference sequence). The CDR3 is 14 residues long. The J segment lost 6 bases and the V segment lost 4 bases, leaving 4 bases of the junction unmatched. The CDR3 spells CASSWQGASGELFF. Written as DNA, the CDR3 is TGTGCCAGCAGTTGGCAGGGGGCGTCCGGGGAGCTGTTTTTT.

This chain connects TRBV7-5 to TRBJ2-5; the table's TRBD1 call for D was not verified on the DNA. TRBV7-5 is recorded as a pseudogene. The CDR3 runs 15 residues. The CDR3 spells CASSPDRGPQETQYF. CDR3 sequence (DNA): TGTGCCAGTAGTCCCGACAGGGGACCCCAAGAGACCCAGTACTTC.

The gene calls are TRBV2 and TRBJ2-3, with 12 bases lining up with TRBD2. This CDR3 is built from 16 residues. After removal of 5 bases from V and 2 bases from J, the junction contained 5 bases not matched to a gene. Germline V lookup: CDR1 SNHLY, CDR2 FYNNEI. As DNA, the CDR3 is TGTGCCAGCAGTCTAAGACTAGCGGGAGTCACAGATACGCAGTATTTT. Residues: CASSLRLAGVTDTQYF.

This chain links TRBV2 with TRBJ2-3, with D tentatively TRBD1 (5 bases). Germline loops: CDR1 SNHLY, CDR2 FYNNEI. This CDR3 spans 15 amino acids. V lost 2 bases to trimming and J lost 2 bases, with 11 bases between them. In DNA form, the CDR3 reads TGTGCCAGCAGTGAAAGGTTGGGGCCCACAGATACGCAGTATTTT. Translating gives CASSERLGPTDTQYF.

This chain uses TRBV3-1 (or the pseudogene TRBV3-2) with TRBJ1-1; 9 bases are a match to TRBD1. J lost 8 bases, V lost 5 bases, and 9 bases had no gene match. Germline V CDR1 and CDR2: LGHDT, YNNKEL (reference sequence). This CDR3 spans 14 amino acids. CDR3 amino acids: CASSSLLGTGEAFF. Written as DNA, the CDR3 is TGTGCCAGCAGCTCATTACTCGGGACAGGGGAAGCTTTCTTT.

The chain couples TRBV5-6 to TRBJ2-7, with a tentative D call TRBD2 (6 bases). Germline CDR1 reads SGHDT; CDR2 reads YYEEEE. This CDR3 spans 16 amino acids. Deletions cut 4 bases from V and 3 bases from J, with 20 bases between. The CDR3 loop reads CASSPVVTSSYYEQYF. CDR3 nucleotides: TGTGCCAGCAGCCCCGTCGTAACTAGCAGCTACTACGAGCAGTACTTC.

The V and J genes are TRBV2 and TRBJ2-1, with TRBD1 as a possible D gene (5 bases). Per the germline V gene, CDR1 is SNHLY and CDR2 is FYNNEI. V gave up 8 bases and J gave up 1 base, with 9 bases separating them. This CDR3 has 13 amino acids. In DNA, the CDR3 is TGTGCCAGCGGCAGGGTTTCCTACAATGAGCAGTTCTTC. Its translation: CASGRVSYNEQFF.

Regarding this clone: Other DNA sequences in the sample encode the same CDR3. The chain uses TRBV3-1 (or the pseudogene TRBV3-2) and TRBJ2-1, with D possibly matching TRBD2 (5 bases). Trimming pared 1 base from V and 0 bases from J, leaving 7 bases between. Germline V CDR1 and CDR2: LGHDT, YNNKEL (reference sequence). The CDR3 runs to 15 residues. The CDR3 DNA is TGTGCCAGCAGCCAAGGGACTGGCTCCTACAATGAGCAGTTCTTC. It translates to CASSQGTGSYNEQFF.

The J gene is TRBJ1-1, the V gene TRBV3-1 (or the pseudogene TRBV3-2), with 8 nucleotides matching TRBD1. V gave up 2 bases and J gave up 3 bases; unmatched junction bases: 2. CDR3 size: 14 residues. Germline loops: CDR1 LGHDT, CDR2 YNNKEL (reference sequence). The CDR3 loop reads CASSQHRGDTEAFF. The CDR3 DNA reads TGTGCCAGCAGCCAACACAGGGGGGACACTGAAGCTTTCTTT.